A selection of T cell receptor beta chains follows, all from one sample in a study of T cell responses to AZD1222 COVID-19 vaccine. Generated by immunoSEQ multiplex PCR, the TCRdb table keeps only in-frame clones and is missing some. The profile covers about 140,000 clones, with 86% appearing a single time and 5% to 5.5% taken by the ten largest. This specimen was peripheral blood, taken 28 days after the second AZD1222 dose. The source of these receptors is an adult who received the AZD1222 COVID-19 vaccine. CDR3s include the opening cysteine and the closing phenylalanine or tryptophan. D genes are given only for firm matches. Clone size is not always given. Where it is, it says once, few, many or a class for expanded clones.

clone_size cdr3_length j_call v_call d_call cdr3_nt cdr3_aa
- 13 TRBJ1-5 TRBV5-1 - TGCGCCAGCAGCTCCCGTCCCAATCAGCCCCAGCATTTT CASSSRPNQPQHF
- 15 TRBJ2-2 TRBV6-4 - TGTGCCAGCAGTGTCAGCATGGGGAGCACCGGGGAGCTGTTTTTT CASSVSMGSTGELFF
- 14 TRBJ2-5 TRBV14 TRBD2 TGTGCCAGCAGCCACGCCGGGACTAGCGGGGGCGCATACTTC CASSHAGTSGGAYF
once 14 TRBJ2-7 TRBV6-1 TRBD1 TGTGCCAGCAGTGAAGGGGGGACAGACTACGAGCAGTACTTC CASSEGGTDYEQYF
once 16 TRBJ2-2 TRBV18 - TGTGCCAGCTCACCCCCCCAGGGCCTGGGCACCGGGGAGCTGTTTTTT CASSPPQGLGTGELFF
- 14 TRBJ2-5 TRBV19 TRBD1 TGTGCCAGTAGTACTACAGGGGGCTGGGAGACCCAGTACTTC CASSTTGGWETQYF
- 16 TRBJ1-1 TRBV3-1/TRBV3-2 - TGTGCCAGCAGCCCGCACGACCGGAGAGAAGGCACTGAAGCTTTCTTT CASSPHDRREGTEAFF
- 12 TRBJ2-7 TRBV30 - TGTGCCTGGAGAGAGAACAGCTACGAGCAGTACTTC CAWRENSYEQYF
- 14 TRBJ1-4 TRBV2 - TGTGCCAGCACCCTGGGACCCGTGGGTGAAAAACTGTTTTTT CASTLGPVGEKLFF
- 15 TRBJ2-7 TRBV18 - TGTGCCAGCTCACCTGCGGCAGGGGTTACCTACGAGCAGTACTTC CASSPAAGVTYEQYF
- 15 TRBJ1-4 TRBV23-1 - TGCGCCAGCACCTACAGGGAGGGGGAGGGTGAAAAACTGTTTTTT CASTYREGEGEKLFF
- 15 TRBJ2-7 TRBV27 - TGTGCCAGCAGTCGAATTGACCACGTTGCCGACGAGCAGTACTTC CASSRIDHVADEQYF
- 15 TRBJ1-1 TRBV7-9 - TGTGCCAGCAGCTGGGCCACGACAGGGAACACTGAAGCTTTCTTT CASSWATTGNTEAFF
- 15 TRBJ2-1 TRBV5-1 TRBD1 TGCGCCAGCAGCTTGTGGGGACAGGATAACAATGAGCAGTTCTTC CASSLWGQDNNEQFF
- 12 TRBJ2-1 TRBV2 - TGTGCCAGCAGGGCGCCAGTCCGGGAGCAGTTCTTC CASRAPVREQFF
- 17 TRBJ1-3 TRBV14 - TGTGCCAGCAGCCCCGGGGCGGGGGCACTCTCTGGAAACACCATATATTTT CASSPGAGALSGNTIYF
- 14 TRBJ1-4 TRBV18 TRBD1 TGTGCCAGCGCACTGACGGGACAGGCGAAAAAACTGTTTTTT CASALTGQAKKLFF
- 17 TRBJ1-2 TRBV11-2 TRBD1 TGTGCCAGCAGCTTGGATCTAAGGACAGGATCTAACTATGGCTACACCTTC CASSLDLRTGSNYGYTF
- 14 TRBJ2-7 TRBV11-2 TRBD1 TGTGCCAGCAGTTGGACAGGGGGGATTTACGAGCAGTACTTC CASSWTGGIYEQYF
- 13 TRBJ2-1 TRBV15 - TGTGCCACCAGCAGAGAAGGGGTTGGTGAGCAGTTCTTC CATSREGVGEQFF
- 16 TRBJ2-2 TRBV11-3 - TGTGCCAGCAGCCCCGGCGGTACCCAGAACACCGGGGAGCTGTTTTTT CASSPGGTQNTGELFF
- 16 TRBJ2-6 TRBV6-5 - TGTGCCAGCAGTTACGTATCGCTCTCTGGGGCCAACGTCCTGACTTTC CASSYVSLSGANVLTF
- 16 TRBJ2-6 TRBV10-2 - TGCGCCAGCAGTGAGTCGAGCGTCTCTGGGGCCAACGTCCTGACTTTC CASSESSVSGANVLTF
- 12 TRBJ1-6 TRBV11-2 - TGTGCCAGCAGCTTCTCGGGGACACCCCTCCACTTT CASSFSGTPLHF
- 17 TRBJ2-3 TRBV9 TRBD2 TGTGCCAGCAGCGTAGTGACTAGCGGGGGGACCACAGATACGCAGTATTTT CASSVVTSGGTTDTQYF
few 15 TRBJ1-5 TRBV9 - TGTGCCAGCAGCCCGGACTTCGGAAGCAATCAGCCCCAGCATTTT CASSPDFGSNQPQHF
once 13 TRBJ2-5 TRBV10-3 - TGTGCCATCAGGGGCCAGATCCAAGAGACCCAGTACTTC CAIRGQIQETQYF
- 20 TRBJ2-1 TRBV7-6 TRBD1 TGTGCCAGCAGCTCCGGGTTGGGACAGAAAGCCGAAAGCTCCTACAATGAGCAGTTCTTC CASSSGLGQKAESSYNEQFF
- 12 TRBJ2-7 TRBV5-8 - TGTGCCAGCAGCTACACAGGGACCGAGCAGTACTTC CASSYTGTEQYF
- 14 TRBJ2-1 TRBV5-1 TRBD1 TGCGCCAGCAGCTTGGGAGACAGGGGTAATGAGCAGTTCTTC CASSLGDRGNEQFF
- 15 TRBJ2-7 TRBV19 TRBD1 TGTGCCAGTAGACGGACAGGGCGCCTTGGCTACGAGCAGTACTTC CASRRTGRLGYEQYF
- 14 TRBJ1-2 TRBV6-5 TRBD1 TGTGCCAGCAGGGGACAGGGGTTATACTATGGCTACACCTTC CASRGQGLYYGYTF
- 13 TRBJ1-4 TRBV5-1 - TGCGCCAGCAGCTTGGAGGGGGGAGAAAAACTGTTTTTT CASSLEGGEKLFF
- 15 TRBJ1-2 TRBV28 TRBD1 TGTGCCAGCAGAAAGCCGGGACAGGGGGACTATGGCTACACCTTC CASRKPGQGDYGYTF
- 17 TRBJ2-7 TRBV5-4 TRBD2 TGTGCCAGCAGCCCGAGCTTAGCGGGAGAGTACAACTACGAGCAGTACTTC CASSPSLAGEYNYEQYF
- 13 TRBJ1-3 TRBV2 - TGTGCCAGCTCCAGGGAATCTGGAAACACCATATATTTT CASSRESGNTIYF
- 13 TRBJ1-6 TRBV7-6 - TGTGCCAGCAGCTCGGACCTTAATTCACCCCTCCACTTT CASSSDLNSPLHF
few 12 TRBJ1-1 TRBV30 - TGTGCCTGGAGGGACGGGAACACTGAAGCTTTCTTT CAWRDGNTEAFF
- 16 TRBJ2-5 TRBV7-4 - TGTGCCAGCAGTTTAACCCGACAGCCGCTCGGGGAGACCCAGTACTTC CASSLTRQPLGETQYF
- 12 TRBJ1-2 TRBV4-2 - TGTGCCAGCAGCCAAGAGGAGGTCGGTTACACCTTC CASSQEEVGYTF
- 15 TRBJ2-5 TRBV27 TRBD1 TGTGCCAGCAGTTTAATGGACAGGGGTCGAGAGACCCAGTACTTC CASSLMDRGRETQYF
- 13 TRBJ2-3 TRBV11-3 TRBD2 TGTGCCAGCAGCCCACAATTTAGCGGGACGCAGTATTTT CASSPQFSGTQYF
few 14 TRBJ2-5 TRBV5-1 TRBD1 TGCGCCAGCAGCTTCGGGACAGGGGGGGAGACCCAGTACTTC CASSFGTGGETQYF
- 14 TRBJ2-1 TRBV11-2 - TGTGCCAGCAGCAGCCAGGGTGCCTACAATGAGCAGTTCTTC CASSSQGAYNEQFF